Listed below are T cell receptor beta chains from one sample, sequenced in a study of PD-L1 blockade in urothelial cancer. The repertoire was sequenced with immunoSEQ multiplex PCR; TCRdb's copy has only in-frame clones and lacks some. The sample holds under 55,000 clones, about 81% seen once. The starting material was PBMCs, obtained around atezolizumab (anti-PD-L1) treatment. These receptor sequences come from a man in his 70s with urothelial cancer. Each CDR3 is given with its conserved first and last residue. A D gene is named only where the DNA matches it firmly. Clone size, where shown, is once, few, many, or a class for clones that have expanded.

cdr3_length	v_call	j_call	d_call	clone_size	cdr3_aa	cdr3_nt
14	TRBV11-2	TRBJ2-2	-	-	CASSSQGIAGELFF	TGTGCCAGCAGCTCCCAGGGGATTGCCGGGGAGCTGTTTTTT
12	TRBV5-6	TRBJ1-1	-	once	CASSYQANEAFF	TGTGCCAGCAGCTACCAGGCAAATGAAGCTTTCTTT
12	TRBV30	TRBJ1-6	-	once	CAWSVLLSPLHF	TGTGCCTGGAGTGTACTGCTTTCACCCCTCCACTTT
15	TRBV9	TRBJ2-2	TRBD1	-	CASTPTGGPTGELFF	TGTGCCAGCACTCCGACAGGGGGCCCCACCGGGGAGCTGTTTTTT
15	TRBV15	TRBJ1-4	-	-	CATSRAGGFREKLFF	TGTGCCACCAGCAGAGCGGGAGGGTTTCGGGAAAAACTGTTTTTT
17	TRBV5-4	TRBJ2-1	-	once	CASIPFRSVGENNEQFF	TGTGCCAGCATCCCCTTTCGTTCAGTGGGAGAAAACAATGAGCAGTTCTTC
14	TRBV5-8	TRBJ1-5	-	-	CASSLGQFNQPQHF	TGTGCCAGCAGCTTGGGACAGTTCAATCAGCCCCAGCATTTT
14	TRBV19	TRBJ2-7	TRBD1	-	CASSPGQGAYEQYF	TGTGCCAGTAGTCCGGGACAGGGGGCTTACGAGCAGTACTTC
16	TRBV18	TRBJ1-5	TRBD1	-	CASSPPGTGESQPQHF	TGTGCCAGCTCACCACCAGGGACAGGGGAGTCTCAGCCCCAGCATTTT
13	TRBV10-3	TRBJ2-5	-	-	CAISLTGWETQYF	TGTGCCATCAGCTTGACAGGTTGGGAGACCCAGTACTTC